This is a list of T cell receptor beta chains from one sample in a study of technical replicates of blood from a handful of donors. Assay used: immunoSEQ multiplex PCR; TCRdb lists only in-frame clones, some missing. The data contain approximately 75,000 clones, under 97% of them singletons. Sequences were obtained from T cells isolated from PBMCs. The receptors were sampled from a human donor in good health. The CDR3 runs from the conserved cysteine through the conserved F or W. The order of the fields is J gene, clone size, V gene, D gene, CDR3 protein, CDR3 DNA. D genes are given only for firm matches. Clone sizes are given selectively: once, few, many, or a class where the clone is expanded.

TRBJ2-7 - TRBV4-3 TRBD2 CASSQSASGSSYEQYF TGCGCCAGCAGCCAAAGCGCTAGCGGGAGCTCCTACGAGCAGTACTTC
TRBJ1-2 few TRBV19 TRBD1 CASSPGTGSPYGYTF TGTGCCAGTAGTCCGGGGACAGGGAGTCCCTATGGCTACACCTTC
TRBJ1-3 - TRBV18 - CASSPEASSGNTIYF TGTGCCAGCTCACCCGAGGCGAGCTCTGGAAACACCATATATTTT
TRBJ2-3 few TRBV10-1 - CASSHSGYTDTQYF TGCGCCAGCAGTCACAGCGGCTACACAGATACGCAGTATTTT
TRBJ2-1 once TRBV7-2 - CASSLEIGVSYNEQFF TGTGCCAGCAGCTTAGAAATAGGGGTCTCCTACAATGAGCAGTTCTTC
TRBJ1-1 - TRBV19 - CASKETGPTNTEAFF TGTGCCAGCAAAGAAACAGGGCCTACGAACACTGAAGCTTTCTTT
TRBJ2-7 - TRBV5-1 - CASRTGVSYEQYF TGCGCCAGCAGAACGGGAGTCTCCTACGAGCAGTACTTC
TRBJ2-3 - TRBV4-2 - CASSQDLTDTQYF TGTGCCAGCAGCCAAGATCTTACAGATACGCAGTATTTT
TRBJ1-1 - TRBV6-5 - CASSYPGDTEAFF TGTGCCAGCAGTTACCCCGGGGACACTGAAGCTTTCTTT
TRBJ1-2 - TRBV2 - CASSVTGVSYGYTF TGTGCCAGCAGCGTTACAGGAGTTTCATATGGCTACACCTTC
TRBJ1-5 - TRBV4-1 - CASSRSISGSNQPQHF TGCGCCAGCAGCCGGTCTATTTCCGGTAGCAATCAGCCCCAGCATTTT
TRBJ1-4 - TRBV5-1 - CASRRESGTTNEKLFF TGCGCCAGCAGGAGGGAATCGGGCACAACTAATGAAAAACTGTTTTTT
TRBJ2-2 - TRBV5-1 - CASSPSGQGGTGELFF TGCGCCAGCAGCCCCTCTGGACAGGGAGGGACCGGGGAGCTGTTTTTT
TRBJ1-1 - TRBV27 - CASSGHMNTEAFF TGTGCCAGCAGTGGGCACATGAACACTGAAGCTTTCTTT
TRBJ1-1 - TRBV25-1 TRBD1 CASSEYKGGGNTEAFF TGTGCCAGCAGTGAATATAAAGGGGGCGGGAACACTGAAGCTTTCTTT
TRBJ1-2 - TRBV9 - CASSVSTEHYGYTF TGTGCCAGCAGCGTATCGACAGAACACTATGGCTACACCTTC
TRBJ1-1 - TRBV7-2 TRBD1 CASNHRDRDPLNTEAFF TGTGCCAGCAACCACCGGGACAGGGATCCCCTAAACACTGAAGCTTTCTTT